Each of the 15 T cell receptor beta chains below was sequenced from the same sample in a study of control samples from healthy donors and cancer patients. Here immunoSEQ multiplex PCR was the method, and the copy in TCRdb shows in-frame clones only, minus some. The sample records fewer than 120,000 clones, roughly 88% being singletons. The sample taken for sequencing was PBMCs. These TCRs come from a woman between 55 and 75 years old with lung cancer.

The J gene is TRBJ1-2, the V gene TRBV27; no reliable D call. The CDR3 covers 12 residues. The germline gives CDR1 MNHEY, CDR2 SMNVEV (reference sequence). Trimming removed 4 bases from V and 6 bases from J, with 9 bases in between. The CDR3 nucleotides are TGTGCCAGCAGTTCCCGGCGTGATGGCTACACCTTC. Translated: CASSSRRDGYTF.

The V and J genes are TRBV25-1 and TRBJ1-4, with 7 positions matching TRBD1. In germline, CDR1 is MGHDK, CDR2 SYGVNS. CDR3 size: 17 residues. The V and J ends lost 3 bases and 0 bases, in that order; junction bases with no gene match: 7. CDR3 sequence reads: CASSETGTGATNEKLFF. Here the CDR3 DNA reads TGTGCCAGCAGTGAGACAGGGACCGGGGCAACTAATGAAAAACTGTTTTTT. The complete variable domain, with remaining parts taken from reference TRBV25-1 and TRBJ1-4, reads EADIYQTPRYLVIGTGKKITLECSQTMGHDKMYWYQQDPGMELHLIHYSYGVNSTEKGDLSSESTVSRIRTEHFPLTLESARPSHTSQYLCASSETGTGATNEKLFFGSGTQLSVL.

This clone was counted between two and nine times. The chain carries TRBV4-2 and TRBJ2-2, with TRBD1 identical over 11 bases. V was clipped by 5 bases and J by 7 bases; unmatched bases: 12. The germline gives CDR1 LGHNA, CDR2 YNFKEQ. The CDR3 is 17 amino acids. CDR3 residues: CASSEPGGGQGVGELFF. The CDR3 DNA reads TGTGCCAGCAGCGAACCCGGAGGGGGACAGGGGGTCGGGGAGCTGTTTTTT.

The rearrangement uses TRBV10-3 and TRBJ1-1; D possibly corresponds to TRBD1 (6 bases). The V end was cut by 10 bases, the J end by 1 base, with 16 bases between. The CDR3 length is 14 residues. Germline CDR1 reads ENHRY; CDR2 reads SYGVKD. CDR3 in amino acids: CATSAGGKNTEAFF. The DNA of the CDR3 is TGTGCCACTTCAGCCGGGGGCAAGAACACTGAAGCTTTCTTT.

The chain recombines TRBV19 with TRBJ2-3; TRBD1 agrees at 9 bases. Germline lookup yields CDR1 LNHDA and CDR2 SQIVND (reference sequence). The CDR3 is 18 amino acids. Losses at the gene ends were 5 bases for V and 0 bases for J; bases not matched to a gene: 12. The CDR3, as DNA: TGTGCCAGTAGTCCGTACGGGACAGGGTTTGGGAGCACAGATACGCAGTATTTT. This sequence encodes CASSPYGTGFGSTDTQYF.

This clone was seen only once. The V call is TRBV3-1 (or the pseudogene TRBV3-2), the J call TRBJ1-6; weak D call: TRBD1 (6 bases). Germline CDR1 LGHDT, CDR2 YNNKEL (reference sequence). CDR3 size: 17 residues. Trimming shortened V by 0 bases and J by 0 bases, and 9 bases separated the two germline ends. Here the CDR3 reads CASSQDGQSSYNSPLHF. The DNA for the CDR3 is TGTGCCAGCAGCCAAGACGGACAGAGCTCCTATAATTCACCCCTCCACTTT.

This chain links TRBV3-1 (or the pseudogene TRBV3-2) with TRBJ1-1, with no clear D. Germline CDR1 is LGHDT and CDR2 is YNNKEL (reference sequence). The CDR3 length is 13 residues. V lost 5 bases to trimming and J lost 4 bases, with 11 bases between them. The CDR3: CASSYYGVTEAFF. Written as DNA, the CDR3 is TGTGCCAGCAGCTACTACGGGGTCACTGAAGCTTTCTTT.

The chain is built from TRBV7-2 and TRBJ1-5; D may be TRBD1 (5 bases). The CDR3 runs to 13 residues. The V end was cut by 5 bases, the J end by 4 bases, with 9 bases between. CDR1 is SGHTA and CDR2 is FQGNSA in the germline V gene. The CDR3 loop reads CASSHGGNQPQHF. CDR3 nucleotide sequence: TGTGCCAGCAGCCATGGGGGGAATCAGCCCCAGCATTTT.

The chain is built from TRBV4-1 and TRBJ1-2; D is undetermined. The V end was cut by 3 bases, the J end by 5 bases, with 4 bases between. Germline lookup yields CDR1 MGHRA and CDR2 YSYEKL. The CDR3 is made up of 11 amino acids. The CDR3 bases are TGCGCCAGCAGCCAGGGGTATGGCTACACCTTC. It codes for CASSQGYGYTF.

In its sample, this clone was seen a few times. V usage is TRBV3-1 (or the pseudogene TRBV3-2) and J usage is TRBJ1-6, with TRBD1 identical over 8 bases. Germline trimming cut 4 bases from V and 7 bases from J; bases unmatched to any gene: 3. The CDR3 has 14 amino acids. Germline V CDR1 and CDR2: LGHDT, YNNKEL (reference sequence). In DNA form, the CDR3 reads TGTGCCAGCAGCCTAAGACAGGGGAATTCACCCCTCCACTTT. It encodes CASSLRQGNSPLHF.

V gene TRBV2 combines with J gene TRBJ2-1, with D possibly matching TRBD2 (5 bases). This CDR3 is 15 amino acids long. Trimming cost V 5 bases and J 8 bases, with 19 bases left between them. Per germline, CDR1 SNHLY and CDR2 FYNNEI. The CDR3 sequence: CASSSDYSDVDEQFF. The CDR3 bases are TGTGCCAGCAGTTCTGACTACTCCGATGTGGATGAGCAGTTCTTC.

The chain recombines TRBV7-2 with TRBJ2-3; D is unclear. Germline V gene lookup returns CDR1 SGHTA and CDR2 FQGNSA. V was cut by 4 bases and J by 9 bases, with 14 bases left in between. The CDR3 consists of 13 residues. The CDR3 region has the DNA TGTGCCAGCAGCTCGTTGACTGACGAAACGCAGTATTTT. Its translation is CASSSLTDETQYF.

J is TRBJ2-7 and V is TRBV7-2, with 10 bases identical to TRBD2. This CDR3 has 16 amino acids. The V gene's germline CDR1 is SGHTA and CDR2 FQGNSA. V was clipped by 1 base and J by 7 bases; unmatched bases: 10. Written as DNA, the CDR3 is TGTGCCAGCAGCTTAGGGAGCCTAGCGGGAGTAGGAGAGCAGTACTTC. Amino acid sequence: CASSLGSLAGVGEQYF.

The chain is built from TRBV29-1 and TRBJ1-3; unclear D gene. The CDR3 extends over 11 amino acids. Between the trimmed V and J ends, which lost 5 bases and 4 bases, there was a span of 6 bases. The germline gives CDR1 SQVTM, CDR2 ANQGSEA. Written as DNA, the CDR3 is TGCAGCGTTAGACGGGGAAACACCATATATTTT. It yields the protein CSVRRGNTIYF.

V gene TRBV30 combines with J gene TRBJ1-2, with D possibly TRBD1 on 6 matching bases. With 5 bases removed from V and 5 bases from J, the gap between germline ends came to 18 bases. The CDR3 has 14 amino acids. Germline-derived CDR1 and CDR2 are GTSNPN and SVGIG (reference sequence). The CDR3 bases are TGTGCCTGGGATACGAGGGGGGTGGGGTATGGCTACACCTTC. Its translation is CAWDTRGVGYGYTF. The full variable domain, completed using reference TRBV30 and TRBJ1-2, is SQTIHQWPATLVQPVGSPLSLECTVEGTSNPNLYWYRQAAGRGLQLLFYSVGIGQISSEVPQNLSASRPQDRQFILSSKKLLLSDSGFYLCAWDTRGVGYGYTFGSGTRLTVV.